One and the same sample provided the 3 T cell receptor beta chains below, sequenced in a study of cytomegalovirus exposure and HLA in healthy donors. The PCR contained 60 Vbeta and 13 Jbeta primers. The repertoire was sequenced with immunoSEQ multiplex PCR; TCRdb's copy has only in-frame clones and lacks some. The profile shows around 160,000 clones, approximately 79% of them singletons. The sequenced material came from PBMCs. These receptors originate from a man aged 50-59 years in good health and CMV-seropositive.

The genes are TRBV19 and TRBJ1-5; D is unresolved. The V end lost 2 bases, the J end lost 1 base, and 9 bases lay between the germline ends. The germline CDR1 and CDR2 sequences are LNHDA and SQIVND (reference sequence). The CDR3 totals 15 residues. CDR3 protein: CASSIPGLSNQPQHF. The DNA for the CDR3 is TGTGCCAGTAGTATACCGGGATTAAGCAATCAGCCCCAGCATTTT.

The chain recombines TRBV4-2 with TRBJ2-2; the match to TRBD1 covers 9 bases. The V gene's germline CDR1 is LGHNA and CDR2 YNFKEQ. V dropped 1 base and J dropped 10; count of bases not matched to a gene: 4. The CDR3 runs to 14 residues. The CDR3 nucleotides read TGTGCCAGCAGCCAAGGTACAGGGGGCACGGAGCTGTTTTTT. This translates into CASSQGTGGTELFF.

This clone was counted only a few times. The chain recombines TRBV11-3 with TRBJ2-1, with 14 bases matching TRBD2. Germline loops: CDR1 SGHNT, CDR2 YENEEA. This CDR3 has 18 residues. With 5 bases clipped from V and 6 bases from J, the junction kept 12 bases outside the gene matches. In DNA form, the CDR3 reads TGTGCCAGCAGCACGGGACTAGCGGGGGCCCCGGGGGCCAATGAGCAGTTCTTC. It translates to CASSTGLAGAPGANEQFF.